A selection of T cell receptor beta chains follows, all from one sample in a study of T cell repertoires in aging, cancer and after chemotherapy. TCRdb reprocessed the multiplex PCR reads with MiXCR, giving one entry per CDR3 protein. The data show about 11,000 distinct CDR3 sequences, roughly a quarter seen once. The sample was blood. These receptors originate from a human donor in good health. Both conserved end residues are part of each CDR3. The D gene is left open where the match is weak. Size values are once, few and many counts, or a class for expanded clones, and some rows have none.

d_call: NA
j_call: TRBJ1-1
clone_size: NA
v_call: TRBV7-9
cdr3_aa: CASSSLGTPNTEAFF
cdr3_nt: TGTGCCAGCAGCTCATTGGGCACCCCGAACACTGAAGCTTTCTTT

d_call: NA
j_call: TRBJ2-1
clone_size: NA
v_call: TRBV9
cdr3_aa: CASSAGTNYNEQFF
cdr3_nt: TGTGCCAGCAGCGCCGGGACAAACTACAATGAGCAGTTCTTC

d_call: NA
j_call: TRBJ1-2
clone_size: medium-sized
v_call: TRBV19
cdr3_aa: CASSIGLSGGTYGYTF
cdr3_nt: TGTGCCAGTAGTATAGGACTTTCGGGCGGGACCTATGGCTACACCTTC

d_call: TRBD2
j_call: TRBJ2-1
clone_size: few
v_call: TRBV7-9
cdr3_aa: CASSHRAGGIYNEQFF
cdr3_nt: TGTGCCAGCAGCCACCGGGCGGGGGGAATTTACAATGAGCAGTTCTTC

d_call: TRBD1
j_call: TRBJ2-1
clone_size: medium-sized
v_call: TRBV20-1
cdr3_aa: CSAYGTGESSYNEQFF
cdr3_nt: TGCAGTGCCTATGGGACAGGGGAAAGCTCCTACAATGAGCAGTTCTTC

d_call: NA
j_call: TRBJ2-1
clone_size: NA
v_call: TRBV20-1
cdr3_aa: CSAKQDSFDEQFF
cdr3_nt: TGCAGTGCCAAACAGGACTCTTTCGATGAGCAGTTCTTC

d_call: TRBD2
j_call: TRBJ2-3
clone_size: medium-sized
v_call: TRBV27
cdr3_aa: CASSENGGTDTQYF
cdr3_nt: TGTGCCAGCAGCGAAAACGGGGGGACAGATACGCAGTATTTT

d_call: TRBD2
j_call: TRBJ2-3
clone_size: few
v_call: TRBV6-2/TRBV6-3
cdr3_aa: CASSYQRRGEDTQYF
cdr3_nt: TGTGCCAGCAGTTACCAGCGGCGGGGGGAAGATACGCAGTATTTT

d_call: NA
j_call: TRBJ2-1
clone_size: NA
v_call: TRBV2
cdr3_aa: CASREVTGSSNEQFF
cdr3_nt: TGTGCCAGCAGGGAAGTCACAGGGTCAAGCAATGAGCAGTTCTTC

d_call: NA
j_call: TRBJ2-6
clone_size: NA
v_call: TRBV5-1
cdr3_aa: CASSTPDRYAGANVLTF
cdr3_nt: TGCGCCAGCTCAACCCCAGACAGGTATGCTGGGGCCAACGTCCTGACTTTC

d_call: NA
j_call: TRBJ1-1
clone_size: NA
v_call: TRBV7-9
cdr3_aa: CASSLAGLNTEAFF
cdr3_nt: TGTGCCAGCAGCTTAGCCGGCCTGAACACTGAAGCTTTCTTT

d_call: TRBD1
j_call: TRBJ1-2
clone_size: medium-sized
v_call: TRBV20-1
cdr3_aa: CSARATGGWGYTF
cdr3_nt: TGCAGTGCTAGAGCGACAGGGGGCTGGGGCTACACCTTC

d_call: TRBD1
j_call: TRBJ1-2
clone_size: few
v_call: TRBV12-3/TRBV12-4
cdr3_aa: CASSPGTGIGYTF
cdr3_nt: TGTGCCAGCAGTCCCGGGACAGGGATTGGCTACACCTTC

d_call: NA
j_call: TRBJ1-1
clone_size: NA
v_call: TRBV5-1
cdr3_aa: CASSWDGEAFF
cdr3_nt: TGCGCCAGCAGCTGGGACGGGGAAGCTTTCTTT

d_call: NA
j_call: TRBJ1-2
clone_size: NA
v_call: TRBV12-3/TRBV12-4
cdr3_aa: CASSHSHSYGYTF
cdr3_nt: TGCGCCAGCAGCCATTCCCACAGCTATGGCTACACCTTC

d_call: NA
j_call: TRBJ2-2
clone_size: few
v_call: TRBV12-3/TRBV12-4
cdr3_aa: CASSLRRRRLEGGHTGELFF
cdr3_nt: TGTGCCAGCAGTTTACGGAGGAGGCGGCTCGAAGGGGGACACACCGGGGAGCTGTTTTTT

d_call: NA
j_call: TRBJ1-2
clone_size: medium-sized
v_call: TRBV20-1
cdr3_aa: CSASGLKTNYGYTF
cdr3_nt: TGCAGTGCTAGTGGGCTGAAGACTAACTATGGCTACACCTTC

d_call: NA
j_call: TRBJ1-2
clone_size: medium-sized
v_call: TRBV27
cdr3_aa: CASSLGGHGGYTF
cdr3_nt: TGTGCCAGCAGTTTAGGGGGGCACGGTGGCTACACCTTC

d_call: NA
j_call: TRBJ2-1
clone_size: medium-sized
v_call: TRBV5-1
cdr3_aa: CASSYGQNSYNEQFF
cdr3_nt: TGCGCCAGCAGCTATGGACAGAACTCCTACAATGAGCAGTTCTTC

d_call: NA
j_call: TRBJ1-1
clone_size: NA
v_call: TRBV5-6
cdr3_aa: CASSLEGSYMNTEAFF
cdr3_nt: TGCGCCAGCAGCTTGGAAGGGAGCTATATGAACACTGAAGCTTTCTTT

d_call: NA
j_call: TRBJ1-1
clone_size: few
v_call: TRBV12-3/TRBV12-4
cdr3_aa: CASTSGPEAFF
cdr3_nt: TGTGCCAGCACCTCGGGACCTGAAGCTTTCTTT

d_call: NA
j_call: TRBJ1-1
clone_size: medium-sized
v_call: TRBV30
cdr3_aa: CAWSNGRGTEAFF
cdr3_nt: TGTGCCTGGAGTAACGGGAGGGGCACTGAAGCTTTCTTT

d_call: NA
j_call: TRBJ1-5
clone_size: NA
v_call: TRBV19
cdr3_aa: CASSGAFARVQHF
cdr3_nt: TGTGCCAGTAGTGGGGCCTTCGCTCGGGTCCAGCATTTT

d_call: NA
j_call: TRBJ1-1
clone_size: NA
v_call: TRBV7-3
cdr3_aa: CASSPAWGTEAFF
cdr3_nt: TGTGCCAGCAGTCCAGCTTGGGGCACTGAAGCTTTCTTT

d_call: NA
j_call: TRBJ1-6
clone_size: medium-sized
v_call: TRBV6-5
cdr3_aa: CASSYSSGSNSPLHF
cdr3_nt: TGTGCCAGCAGTTACTCGAGTGGGAGCAATTCACCCCTCCACTTT

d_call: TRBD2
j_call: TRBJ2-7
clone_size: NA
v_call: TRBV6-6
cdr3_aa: CASSYPGLAGEQYF
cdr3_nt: TGTGCCAGCAGTTACCCGGGACTAGCGGGCGAGCAGTACTTC

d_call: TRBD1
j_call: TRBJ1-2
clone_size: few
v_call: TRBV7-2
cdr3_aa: CASSRNTGGRGYTF
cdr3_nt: TGTGCCAGCAGCCGAAATACAGGGGGCCGGGGCTACACCTTC

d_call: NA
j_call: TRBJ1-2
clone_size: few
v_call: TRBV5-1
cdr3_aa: CASSLVGASLNYGYTF
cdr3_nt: TGCGCCAGCAGCTTGGTGGGGGCCAGCCTTAACTATGGCTACACCTTC

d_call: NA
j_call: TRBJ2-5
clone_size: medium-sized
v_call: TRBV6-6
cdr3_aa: CASSYLETQYF
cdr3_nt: TGTGCCAGCAGTTACCTAGAGACCCAGTACTTC

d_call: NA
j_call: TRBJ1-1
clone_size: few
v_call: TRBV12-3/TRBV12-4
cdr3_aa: CASSFRGTEAFF
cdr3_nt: TGTGCCAGCAGTTTCCGGGGGACTGAAGCTTTCTTT

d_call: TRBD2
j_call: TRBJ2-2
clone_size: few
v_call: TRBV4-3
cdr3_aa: CASSLGRGTTSGGELFF
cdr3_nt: TGCGCCAGCAGCCTCGGGAGGGGGACCACGTCGGGTGGGGAGCTGTTTTTT

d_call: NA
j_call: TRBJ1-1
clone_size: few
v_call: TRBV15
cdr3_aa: CATSRDPRAAEAFF
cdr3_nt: TGTGCCACCAGCAGGGACCCCAGGGCGGCTGAAGCTTTCTTT

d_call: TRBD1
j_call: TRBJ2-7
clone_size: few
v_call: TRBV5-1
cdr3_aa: CASSLEGQGKVHEQYF
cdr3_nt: TGCGCCAGCAGCTTGGAGGGACAGGGAAAGGTCCACGAGCAGTACTTC

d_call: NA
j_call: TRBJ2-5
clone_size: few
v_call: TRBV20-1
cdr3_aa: CSAPTPFGETQYF
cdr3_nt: TGCAGTGCTCCGACACCTTTTGGGGAGACCCAGTACTTC

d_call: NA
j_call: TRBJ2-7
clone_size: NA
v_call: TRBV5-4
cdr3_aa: CASSRARDRTFSYEQYF
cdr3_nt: TGTGCCAGCAGCCGAGCTCGAGACAGAACTTTCTCCTACGAGCAGTACTTC

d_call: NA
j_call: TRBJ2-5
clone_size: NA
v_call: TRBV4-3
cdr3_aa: CASSHLVGGEDETQYF
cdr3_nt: TGCGCCAGCAGCCACCTGGTGGGGGGTGAGGACGAGACCCAGTACTTC

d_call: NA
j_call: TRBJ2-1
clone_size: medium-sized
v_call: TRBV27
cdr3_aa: CASSFTDNYNEQFF
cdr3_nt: TGTGCCAGCAGTTTTACGGACAATTACAATGAGCAGTTCTTC